The T cell receptor beta chain under discussion was sequenced for a study of shared clonotypes between healthy human individuals. The donors, all of them Caucasian adults, lived in Nashville, Tennessee. This CDR3 comprises 14 residues. The trim removed 5 bases at V and 3 bases at J, leaving 5 bases unmatched. Per the germline V gene, CDR1 is SEHNR and CDR2 is FQNEAQ (reference sequence). General observations from the study: Few donors restricted represented genetic and exposure-history diversity. Depth of sequencing was expected to influence donor clonotype sharing.

At a deep level, the assay was run. Sequencing used immunoSEQ multiplex PCR; TCRdb keeps in-frame clones, though not all of them. The sample yields about 690,000 clones, around 91% seen once. Of note for this clone: Its antigen remains unidentified.

Material: memory CD8+ T cells from PBMCs. Subset described: CD45RO+ cells pooled with CCR7-negative TemRA cells. The source is a man aged 18 to 35 in good health. Some clones in this sample may be carry-over from other donors' samples. The gene calls are TRBV7-9 and TRBJ1-2, with 8 bases identical to TRBD1. The CDR3 sequence: CASSQMTGDYGYTF. CDR3 sequence (DNA): TGTGCCAGCAGCCAAATGACAGGGGACTATGGCTACACCTTC.